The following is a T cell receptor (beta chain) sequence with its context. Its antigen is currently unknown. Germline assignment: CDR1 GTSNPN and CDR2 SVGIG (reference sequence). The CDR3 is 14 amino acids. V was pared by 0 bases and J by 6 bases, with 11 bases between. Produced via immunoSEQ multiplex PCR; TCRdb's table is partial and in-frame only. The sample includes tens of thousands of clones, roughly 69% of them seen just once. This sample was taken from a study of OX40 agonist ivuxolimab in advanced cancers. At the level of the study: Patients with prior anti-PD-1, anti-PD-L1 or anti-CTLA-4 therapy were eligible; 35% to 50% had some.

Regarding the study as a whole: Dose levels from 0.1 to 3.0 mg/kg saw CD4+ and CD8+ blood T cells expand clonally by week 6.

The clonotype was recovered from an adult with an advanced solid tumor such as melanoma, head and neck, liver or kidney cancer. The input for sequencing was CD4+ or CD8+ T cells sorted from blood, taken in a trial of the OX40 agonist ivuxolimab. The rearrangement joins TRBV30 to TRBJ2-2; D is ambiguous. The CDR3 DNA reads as TGTGCCTGGAGTGTACTTGGATTCCCCGGGGAGCTGTTTTTT. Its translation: CAWSVLGFPGELFF.